The entry below gives a single TCR beta chain sequence along with its context. There are 15 residues in the CDR3. V lost 0 bases and J lost 15; bases outside the gene matches: 9. The V gene's germline CDR1 is WSHSY and CDR2 SAAADI. Assay used: immunoSEQ multiplex PCR; TCRdb lists only in-frame clones, some missing. The sample shows around 150,000 clones, 89% of them seen only once. This sample is part of a study of blood T cell repertoires in COVID-19. This receptor was taken from a man in his 60s with acute or convalescent COVID-19. The J gene is TRBJ2-1, the V gene TRBV10-2; the match to TRBD2 covers 12 bases. Sequences were obtained from peripheral blood. CDR3 nucleotide sequence: TGCGCCAGCAGTGAGTCGACGGTGACTAGCGGGGGTCCGTTCTTC. This encodes CASSESTVTSGGPFF.